A selection of T cell receptor beta chains follows, all from one sample in a study of cytomegalovirus exposure and HLA in healthy donors. Using immunoSEQ multiplex PCR, the repertoire was profiled, and TCRdb retains in-frame clones only, with some absent. In the table there are 150,000 to 200,000 clones, around 83% of which are singletons. The sample taken for sequencing was PBMCs. These receptors were taken from a woman between 50 and 59 years old in good health and CMV-seropositive. The CDR3 runs from the conserved cysteine through the conserved F or W. A D gene is named only where the DNA matches it firmly. Not every row has a clone size; where given, it reads once, few, many or a size class.

TRBJ2-1 | - | TRBV6-1 | few | TGTGCAAGCATTCCTAGCGCCTACAATGAGCAGTTCTTC | CASIPSAYNEQFF
TRBJ2-7 | - | TRBV5-1 | - | TGCGCCAGCAGCTTGCCCCCTCCTAGTCACGAGCAGTACTTC | CASSLPPPSHEQYF
TRBJ1-2 | TRBD1 | TRBV4-1 | - | TGCGCCAGCAGCCAAGTGGGGGACAGGGGTGGCGGCTACACCTTC | CASSQVGDRGGGYTF
TRBJ1-4 | TRBD1 | TRBV6-1 | few | TGTGCCAGCAGTGAAAGGGACAGGGGTAATGAAAAACTGTTTTTT | CASSERDRGNEKLFF
TRBJ1-5 | - | TRBV7-2 | once | TGTGCCAGCAGCCCCGCCTCGGGGGGCTATAGCAATCAGCCCCAGCATTTT | CASSPASGGYSNQPQHF
TRBJ1-5 | TRBD1 | TRBV18 | few | TGTGCCAGCTCACCAACAGGGGCCAATCAGCCCCAGCATTTT | CASSPTGANQPQHF
TRBJ2-3 | - | TRBV30 | - | TGTGCCTGGAGGAGAGGGTACGGCACAGATACGCAGTATTTT | CAWRRGYGTDTQYF
TRBJ1-4 | TRBD1 | TRBV18 | - | TGTGCCAGCTCACCAGAGGGGGCGCCGGCCGAAAAACTGTTTTTT | CASSPEGAPAEKLFF
TRBJ1-1 | TRBD1 | TRBV2 | - | TGTGCCAGCAGGAGACAGGGTATGAACACTGAAGCTTTCTTT | CASRRQGMNTEAFF
TRBJ2-7 | - | TRBV7-7 | - | TGTGCTAGCAACCCGGGACCTAAAGAGGACAGAAAAGGGCCCTACGAGCAGTACTTC | CASNPGPKEDRKGPYEQYF
TRBJ2-5 | TRBD2 | TRBV6-1 | - | TGTGCCAGCAGTGATTGGGGACTAGCGCTCCATCAGTACTTC | CASSDWGLALHQYF
TRBJ2-7 | - | TRBV7-2 | - | TGTGCCAGCAGCTTAGGAGCCCTTTATATCGACGAGCAGTACTTC | CASSLGALYIDEQYF
TRBJ1-6 | TRBD1 | TRBV6-5 | - | TGTGCCAGCAGACGGACAGGGAGTGGGCCACCCCTCCACTTT | CASRRTGSGPPLHF
TRBJ2-7 | - | TRBV28 | - | TGTGCCAGCAGTCAGTCAAGGGTCGGGAAGTACTTC | CASSQSRVGKYF
TRBJ2-1 | TRBD1 | TRBV7-6 | once | TGTGCCAGCAGCTTAGAGGGACAGGCCTACAATGAGCAGTTCTTC | CASSLEGQAYNEQFF
TRBJ1-5 | - | TRBV28 | - | TGTGCCAGCAGTTTAGGCCCGGGTGAGGTCAGTTTTTCTAATCAGCCCCAGCATTTT | CASSLGPGEVSFSNQPQHF
TRBJ1-1 | TRBD1 | TRBV7-9 | - | TGTGCCAGCAGCCGTCCCGGGACAGTGAACACTGAAGCTTTCTTT | CASSRPGTVNTEAFF
TRBJ2-3 | - | TRBV4-2 | - | TGTGCCAGCAGCCAAGATCGAGGGGAGGTTCGCACAGATACGCAGTATTTT | CASSQDRGEVRTDTQYF
TRBJ1-1 | - | TRBV1 | - | TGCACCAGTCCTGGACAGCCTGGGGCTTTCTTT | CTSPGQPGAFF
TRBJ1-4 | - | TRBV5-1 | - | TGCGCCAGCAGCTTGTTCGGGGCAACTAATGAAAAACTGTTTTTT | CASSLFGATNEKLFF
TRBJ1-1 | TRBD1 | TRBV28 | - | TGTGCCAGCAGTAAGACAGGGGGGTGGACTGAAGCTTTCTTT | CASSKTGGWTEAFF
TRBJ2-3 | - | TRBV25-1 | - | TGTGCCAGCAGTGATAACCAGGGGCCCTTACACACAGATACGCAGTATTTT | CASSDNQGPLHTDTQYF